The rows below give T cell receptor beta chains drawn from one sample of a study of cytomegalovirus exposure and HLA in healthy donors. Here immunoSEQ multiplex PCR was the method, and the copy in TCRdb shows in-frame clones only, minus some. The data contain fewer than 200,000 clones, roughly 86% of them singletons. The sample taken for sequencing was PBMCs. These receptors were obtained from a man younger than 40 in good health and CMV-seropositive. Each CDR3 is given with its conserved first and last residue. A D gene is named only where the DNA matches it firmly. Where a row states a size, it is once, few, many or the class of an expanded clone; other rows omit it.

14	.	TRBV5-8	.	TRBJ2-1	TGTGCCACCCTGAGCAGCCCTTACTACAATGAGCAGTTCTTC	CATLSSPYYNEQFF
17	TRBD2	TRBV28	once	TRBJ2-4	TGTGCCAGCAGTTTATCGGCTAGCGGGACAGCCAAAAACATTCAGTACTTC	CASSLSASGTAKNIQYF
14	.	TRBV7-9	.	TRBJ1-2	TGTGCCAGCAGCTTTGGCGGAGGTGGCGATGGCTACACCTTC	CASSFGGGGDGYTF
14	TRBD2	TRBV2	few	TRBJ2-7	TGTGCCAGCAGTGATACTAGCGGGGCCTACGAGCAGTACTTC	CASSDTSGAYEQYF
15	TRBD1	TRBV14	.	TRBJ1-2	TGTGCCAGCAGCCCAGGACAGGGAGCACTGTATGGCTACACCTTC	CASSPGQGALYGYTF
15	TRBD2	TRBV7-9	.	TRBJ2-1	TGTGCCACCAGCCGACTAGCGGGGTCCTACAATGAGCAGTTCTTC	CATSRLAGSYNEQFF
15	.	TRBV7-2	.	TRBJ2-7	TGTGCCAGCAGCCCATCGCCGGTCCCCTCCTACGAGCAGTACTTC	CASSPSPVPSYEQYF
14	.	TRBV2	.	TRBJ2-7	TGTGCCAGCTACTCGCCCGGGAATTCCTACGAGCAGTACTTC	CASYSPGNSYEQYF
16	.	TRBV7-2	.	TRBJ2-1	TGTGCCAGCAGCTTAGGGGGTTTGGGGAAATACAATGAGCAGTTCTTC	CASSLGGLGKYNEQFF
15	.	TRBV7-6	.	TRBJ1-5	TGTGCCAGCAGCCGACCGTGGGGTGCCGCTCTGCCCCAGCATTTT	CASSRPWGAALPQHF
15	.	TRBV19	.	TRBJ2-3	TGTGCCAGTAGCCCCCTGGGGGCCGAAGGAGATACGCAGTATTTT	CASSPLGAEGDTQYF
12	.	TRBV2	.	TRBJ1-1	TGTGCCAGCAGGCAATTGAACACTGAAGCTTTCTTT	CASRQLNTEAFF
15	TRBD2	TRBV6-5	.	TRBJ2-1	TGTGCCAGCAGTTACGTTGGAAGCGGGAGCTATGAGCAGTTCTTC	CASSYVGSGSYEQFF